This T cell receptor beta chain comes out of a study of blood T cell repertoires in COVID-19. In the study overall: T cells, B-cell-depleted T cells, or PBMCs supplied cDNA or gDNA.

V dropped 6 bases and J dropped 6; count of bases not matched to a gene: 11. CDR3 length: 15 residues. Per the germline V gene, CDR1 is MNHEY and CDR2 is SVGAGI. Patients of the Seattle cohort, enrolled during active infection, were followed longitudinally. In the authors' workflow: Estimates of nucleated cell counts were drawn from the amplification of reference gene primers. Sequencing used immunoSEQ multiplex PCR; TCRdb keeps in-frame clones, though not all of them. D and trimming come from the DNA, and the V and J calls and clone size come from that table. Among over 250,000 clones listed, 80% to 95% were seen once.

The gene calls are TRBV6-5 and TRBJ1-5; 7 positions match TRBD1. Sequenced material: peripheral blood. The receptor was isolated from a person in their late teens or twenties with COVID-19, enrolled during active disease. The CDR3 region is CASRPYRGRVQPQHF. The CDR3 DNA follows: TGTGCCAGCAGACCCTACAGGGGACGGGTTCAGCCCCAGCATTTT.